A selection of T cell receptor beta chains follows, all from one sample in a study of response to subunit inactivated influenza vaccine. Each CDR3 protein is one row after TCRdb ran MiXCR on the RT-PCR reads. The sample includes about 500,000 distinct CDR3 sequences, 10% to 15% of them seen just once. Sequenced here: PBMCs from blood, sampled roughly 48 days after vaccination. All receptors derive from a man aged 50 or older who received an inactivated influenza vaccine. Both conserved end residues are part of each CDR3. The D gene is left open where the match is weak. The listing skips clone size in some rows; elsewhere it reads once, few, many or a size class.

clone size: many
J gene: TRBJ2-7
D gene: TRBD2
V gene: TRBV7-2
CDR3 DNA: TGTGCCAGCAGCTTAGGTCTAGCGGGAGGGCTCAACGAGCAGTACTTC
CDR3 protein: CASSLGLAGGLNEQYF

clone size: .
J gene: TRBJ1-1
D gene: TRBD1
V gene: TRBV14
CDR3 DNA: TGTGCCAGCAGCCAAGGACAGGGTAGGAGGACTGAAGCTTTCTTT
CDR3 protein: CASSQGQGRRTEAFF

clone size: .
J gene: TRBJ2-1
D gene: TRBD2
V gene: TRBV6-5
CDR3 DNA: TGTGCCAGCAGTTACTCGACACGGACTAGGACTGAGCAGTTCTTC
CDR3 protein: CASSYSTRTRTEQFF

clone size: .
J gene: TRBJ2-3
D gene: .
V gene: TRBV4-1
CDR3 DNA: TGCGCCAGCAGCCAAGAGAGGGACCCCCGCACAGATACGCAGTATTTT
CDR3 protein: CASSQERDPRTDTQYF

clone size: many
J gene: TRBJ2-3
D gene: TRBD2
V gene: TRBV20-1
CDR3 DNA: TGCAGTAAACAACTTTTTGCGGGAGGGCCTGGGACAGATACGCAGTATTTT
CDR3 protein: CSKQLFAGGPGTDTQYF

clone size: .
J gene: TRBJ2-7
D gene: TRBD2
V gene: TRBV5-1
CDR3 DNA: TGCGCCAGCAGCTACTTTCGGGGGGTCCCCTCGATCTCCTACGAGCAGTACTTC
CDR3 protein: CASSYFRGVPSISYEQYF

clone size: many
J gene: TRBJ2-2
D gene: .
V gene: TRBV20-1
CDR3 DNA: TGCAGTGCTAGAAGGGGGGGCCTTAACACCGGGGAGCTGTTTTTT
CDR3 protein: CSARRGGLNTGELFF

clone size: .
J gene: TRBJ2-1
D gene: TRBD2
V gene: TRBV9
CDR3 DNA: TGTGCCAGCAGCGTAGGCGGGAGCCTCTACAATGAGCAGTTCTTC
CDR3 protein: CASSVGGSLYNEQFF

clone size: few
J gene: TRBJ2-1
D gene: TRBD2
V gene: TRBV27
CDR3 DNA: TGTGCCAGCAGACGTGGGCGGCGGGAGGGCCTTGAGCAGTTCTTC
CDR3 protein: CASRRGRREGLEQFF

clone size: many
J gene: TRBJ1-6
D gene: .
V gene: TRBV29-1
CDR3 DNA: TGCAGCGTCTGGGGCGGAGGAAATTCACCCCTCCACTTT
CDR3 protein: CSVWGGGNSPLHF

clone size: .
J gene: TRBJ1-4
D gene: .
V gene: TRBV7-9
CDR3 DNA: TGTGCCAGCAGCTTAGCAAGTCAGGCGGATGGAAAACTGTTTTTT
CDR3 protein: CASSLASQADGKLFF

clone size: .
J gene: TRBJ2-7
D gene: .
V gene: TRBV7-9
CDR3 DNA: TGTGCCAGCAGCTTAGGGATCGGCTACGAGCAGTACTTC
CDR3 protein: CASSLGIGYEQYF

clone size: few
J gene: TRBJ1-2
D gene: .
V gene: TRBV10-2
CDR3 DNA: TGCGCCAGCAGTCTGGGATCCTGGGGGGAGGAGGGCTATGGCTACACCTTC
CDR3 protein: CASSLGSWGEEGYGYTF